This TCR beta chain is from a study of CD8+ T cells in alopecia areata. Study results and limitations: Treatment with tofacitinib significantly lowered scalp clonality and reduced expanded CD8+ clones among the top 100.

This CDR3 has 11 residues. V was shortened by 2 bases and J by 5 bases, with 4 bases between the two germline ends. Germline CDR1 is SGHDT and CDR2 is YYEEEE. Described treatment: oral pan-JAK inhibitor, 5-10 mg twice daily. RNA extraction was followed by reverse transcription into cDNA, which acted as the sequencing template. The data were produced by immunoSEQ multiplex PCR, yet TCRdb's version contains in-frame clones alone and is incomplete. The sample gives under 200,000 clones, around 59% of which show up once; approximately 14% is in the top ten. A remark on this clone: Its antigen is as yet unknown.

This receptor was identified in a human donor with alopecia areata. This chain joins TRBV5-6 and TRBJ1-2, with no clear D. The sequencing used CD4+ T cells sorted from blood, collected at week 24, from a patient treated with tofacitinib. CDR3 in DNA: TGTGCCAGCAGCTTTGAGTATGGCTACACCTTC. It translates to CASSFEYGYTF.